This T cell receptor beta chain was identified during a study of blood T cells in healthy people across ages. Broader study findings: A roughly linear fall in TCR beta diversity per million T cells was seen with increasing age.

Samples each yielded at least 5 micrograms of total RNA. Trimming removed 2 bases from V and 0 bases from J, with 14 bases in between. CDR3 length: 17 residues. Germline V gene sequence: CDR1 SGHTA, CDR2 FQGNSA. A J-beta primer mix and a sample-barcoded 5' primer were used in a second PCR of roughly 6 to 11 cycles. MiXCR was run by TCRdb on the 5' RACE reads, yielding one entry per CDR3 protein. This sample yields 550,000 to 600,000 distinct CDR3 sequences, of which 25% to 30% are seen a single time; about 18% belongs to the top ten. Turning to this clonotype: Antigen unknown.

The sequence derives from an older woman in good health. The chain employs TRBV7-2 and TRBJ2-4; perhaps TRBD2 as D (6 bases). The sequencing input was blood. For the CDR3, the DNA is TGTGCCAGCAGCTTAAAAGAGGGACTCCTAGCCAAAAACATTCAGTACTTC. Protein product: CASSLKEGLLAKNIQYF. Drawing the rest from reference TRBV7-2 and TRBJ2-4, the complete variable domain is GAGVSQSPSNKVTEKGKDVELRCDPISGHTALYWYRQSLGQGLEFLIYFQGNSAPDKSGLPSDRFSAERTGGSVSTLTIQRTQQEDSAVYLCASSLKEGLLAKNIQYFGAGTRLSVL.